The source of this T cell receptor beta chain is a study of T cells in Graves' hyperthyroidism and ophthalmopathy. Whole-study results and caveats: Most thyroid clonotypes that were expanded above 0.001 also turned up in blood.

Each diagnosis was grounded in clinical symptoms, serum thyroxine and TRAb, thyroid ultrasound, and orbital computed tomography. Sample collection date corresponds to first hyperthyroidism diagnosis, prior to any ophthalmopathy symptoms. RNA transcripts served as the template for amplifying TCR beta CDR3 regions. The TCR CDR3 first-round RT-PCR relied on the HTBI primer set. From the multiplex PCR reads, TCRdb called clonotypes with MiXCR, one entry per CDR3 protein. The sample records some 250,000 distinct CDR3 sequences, approximately 15% being singletons. This clonotype was found many times. Its matching antigen is unknown. V lost 8 bases and J 1 base, leaving 16 bases between the germline ends. Germline V gives CDR1 MDHEN, CDR2 SYDVKM. The CDR3 totals 15 residues.

Sequenced material: blood. The rearrangement links TRBV28 to TRBJ2-3; D uncertain. This TCR came from a woman in her thirties or forties with Graves' hyperthyroidism that later progressed to Graves' ophthalmopathy. CDR3 amino acids: CASCPLLVGTDTQYF. The CDR3 coding sequence is TGTGCCAGCTGCCCCTTGCTGGTCGGCACAGATACGCAGTATTTT.